Listed below are T cell receptor beta chains from one sample, sequenced in a study of control samples from healthy donors and cancer patients. Profiling relied on immunoSEQ multiplex PCR, and the TCRdb table lists in-frame clones only, not all of them. The repertoire holds 100,000 to 150,000 clones, with about nine tenths as singletons. The sample comprised blood. Receptors originate from a woman aged 45-65 years in good health. Each CDR3 is given with its conserved first and last residue. The D gene is left open where the match is weak. The size field is filled for only some rows; it gives once, few, many or a size class.

j_call v_call d_call clone_size cdr3_aa cdr3_nt
TRBJ2-7 TRBV6-2/TRBV6-3 TRBD2 once CASSYGAGVTDF TGTGCCAGCAGTTACGGAGCGGGGGTCACGGACTTC
TRBJ2-5 TRBV19 TRBD1 - CASSWDRTREAQYF TGTGCCAGTAGTTGGGACAGAACAAGAGAGGCCCAGTACTTC
TRBJ2-3 TRBV10-3 - - CAISESTDTQYF TGTGCCATCAGTGAAAGCACAGATACGCAGTATTTT
TRBJ1-3 TRBV5-1 TRBD1 once CASSWTGTGRSGNTIYF TGCGCCAGCAGCTGGACAGGGACAGGGAGGTCTGGAAACACCATATATTTT
TRBJ2-5 TRBV4-2 - - CASSQDRETQYF TGTGCCAGCAGCCAAGATCGAGAGACCCAGTACTTC
TRBJ2-3 TRBV7-6 TRBD2 - CASSLKAGGRTDTQYF TGTGCCAGCAGCTTAAAAGCGGGGGGGCGCACAGATACGCAGTATTTT
TRBJ2-7 TRBV5-6 TRBD1 - CASSSPGQSSSYEQYF TGTGCCAGCAGCTCGCCGGGACAGTCAAGCTCCTACGAGCAGTACTTC
TRBJ2-3 TRBV24-1 TRBD2 - CATSPGTSGKGADTQYF TGTGCCACCAGCCCAGGGACTAGCGGGAAAGGGGCAGATACGCAGTATTTT
TRBJ2-7 TRBV5-4 - once CASSQGPATRGEQYF TGTGCCAGCAGCCAGGGCCCAGCTACGAGGGGGGAGCAGTACTTC
TRBJ2-5 TRBV14 - once CASSQGPGETQYF TGTGCCAGCAGCCAAGGGCCGGGAGAGACCCAGTACTTC
TRBJ1-2 TRBV4-1 - - CASSQDLTGPYGYTF TGCGCCAGCAGCCAAGACTTGACAGGCCCCTATGGCTACACCTTC
TRBJ1-5 TRBV6-5 TRBD1 once CASGNRQGNQPQHF TGTGCCAGCGGAAATCGACAGGGGAATCAGCCCCAGCATTTT
TRBJ1-5 TRBV2 TRBD1 - CASSEDRGGQPQHF TGTGCCAGCAGCGAGGACAGGGGAGGCCAGCCCCAGCATTTT
TRBJ1-2 TRBV7-6 - once CASSMDSYGYTF TGTGCCAGCAGCATGGACAGCTATGGCTACACCTTC
TRBJ1-5 TRBV27 TRBD1 - CASSYGRQGVRNQPQHF TGTGCCAGCAGTTATGGGAGACAGGGAGTTAGGAATCAGCCCCAGCATTTT
TRBJ2-3 TRBV9 TRBD2 - CASSVVPSGSTDTQYF TGTGCCAGCAGCGTAGTCCCTAGCGGGAGCACAGATACGCAGTATTTT
TRBJ2-7 TRBV5-1 - - CASSSDFYEQYF TGCGCCAGCAGCTCCGATTTCTACGAGCAGTACTTC
TRBJ2-1 TRBV3-1/TRBV3-2 - - CASSKGVSRYNEQFF TGTGCCAGCAGTAAAGGGGTTAGCAGATACAATGAGCAGTTCTTC
TRBJ1-3 TRBV6-5 TRBD1 few CASIRGRDSGNTIYF TGTGCCAGCATCAGGGGTCGGGACAGCGGAAACACCATATATTTT
TRBJ1-5 TRBV6-5 TRBD1 once CASSKRQGYQPQHF TGTGCCAGCAGTAAAAGACAGGGCTATCAGCCCCAGCATTTT
TRBJ2-5 TRBV28 - - CASSLSGYQETQYF TGTGCCAGCAGTTTATCAGGATACCAAGAGACCCAGTACTTC
TRBJ1-2 TRBV10-3 TRBD1 - CAISESDRAAGYTF TGTGCCATCAGTGAGTCCGACAGGGCGGCTGGCTACACCTTC
TRBJ1-1 TRBV2 - - CASSPSFGEAFF TGTGCCAGCAGTCCGTCGTTCGGTGAAGCTTTCTTT
TRBJ2-5 TRBV6-5 - - CASTSLETQYF TGTGCCAGCACCTCGCTGGAGACCCAGTACTTC
TRBJ1-1 TRBV18 TRBD1 - CASSFRQGDMNTEAFF TGTGCCAGCTCATTCCGACAGGGCGATATGAACACTGAAGCTTTCTTT
TRBJ2-1 TRBV27 - - CASSLSGDTYNEQFF TGTGCCAGCAGTTTAAGTGGTGACACCTACAATGAGCAGTTCTTC
TRBJ2-2 TRBV11-2 - - CASSSLVGRGNTGELFF TGTGCCAGCAGCTCACTGGTTGGTAGGGGAAACACCGGGGAGCTGTTTTTT
TRBJ2-7 TRBV14 - - CASSQSLGGGTRVYEQYF TGTGCCAGCAGCCAAAGCCTTGGGGGCGGCACTAGGGTCTACGAGCAGTACTTC
TRBJ1-5 TRBV7-8 - - CASSLANQPQHF TGTGCCAGCAGCTTAGCGAATCAGCCCCAGCATTTT
TRBJ2-7 TRBV10-1 - once CASSESAGGPYEQYF TGCGCCAGCAGTGAGTCGGCCGGGGGACCCTACGAGCAGTACTTC
TRBJ1-2 TRBV28 TRBD1 - CASSLMGQGIYGYTF TGTGCCAGCAGTTTAATGGGACAGGGGATCTATGGCTACACCTTC
TRBJ1-2 TRBV28 TRBD1 - CASATGSYGYTF TGTGCCAGCGCGACAGGGTCCTATGGCTACACCTTC
TRBJ1-1 TRBV3-1/TRBV3-2 - - CASSTTGTLASTEAFF TGTGCCAGCAGCACGACCGGGACACTAGCCAGCACTGAAGCTTTCTTT
TRBJ2-3 TRBV10-3 - - CATSNGGVGTDTQYF TGTGCCACCTCGAACGGAGGGGTTGGCACAGATACGCAGTATTTT
TRBJ1-5 TRBV5-8 - - CASSFKGRGLGQPQHF TGTGCCAGCAGCTTCAAAGGAAGGGGTTTGGGTCAGCCCCAGCATTTT
TRBJ2-1 TRBV19 TRBD2 - CASEGLAGNRGNEQFF TGTGCCAGTGAGGGACTAGCGGGAAATAGGGGCAATGAGCAGTTCTTC
TRBJ1-3 TRBV28 TRBD1 few CASSPHQTQGARGNTIYF TGTGCCAGCAGTCCGCACCAAACACAGGGGGCAAGGGGAAACACCATATATTTT
TRBJ1-5 TRBV28 TRBD1 - CASSLGTGANQPQHF TGTGCCAGCAGTCTTGGGACAGGGGCAAATCAGCCCCAGCATTTT
TRBJ2-5 TRBV28 - - CASSLTAVQETQYF TGTGCCAGCAGTTTAACGGCGGTTCAAGAGACCCAGTACTTC
TRBJ2-1 TRBV13 - - CASSARGSGEQFF TGTGCCAGCAGCGCCCGGGGTAGTGGTGAGCAGTTCTTC
TRBJ1-2 TRBV28 - - CASSFGAASYGYTF TGTGCCAGCAGTTTCGGGGCAGCATCCTATGGCTACACCTTC
TRBJ2-7 TRBV4-1 - - CASSQEDLSYEQYF TGCGCCAGCAGCCAAGAGGACCTCTCCTACGAGCAGTACTTC
TRBJ1-5 TRBV4-2 - - CASSQDRTGIDQRFSNQPQHF TGTGCCAGCAGCCAAGATCGAACAGGAATCGATCAACGCTTTAGCAATCAGCCCCAGCATTTT
TRBJ1-2 TRBV5-5 TRBD1 - CASSLGGGSFTYGYTF TGTGCCAGCAGCTTGGGAGGGGGCAGCTTTACCTATGGCTACACCTTC
TRBJ1-2 TRBV2 - - CASAPQGYGYTF TGTGCCAGCGCCCCACAGGGCTATGGCTACACCTTC
TRBJ1-5 TRBV27 TRBD1 - CASSPDRGHQPQHF TGTGCCAGCAGCCCAGACAGGGGGCATCAGCCCCAGCATTTT
TRBJ1-4 TRBV7-9 - - CASSLDREKLFF TGTGCCAGCAGCTTAGACAGGGAAAAACTGTTTTTT
TRBJ1-1 TRBV5-1 - - CASRKAHTEAFF TGCGCCAGCAGAAAGGCGCACACTGAAGCTTTCTTT
TRBJ1-4 TRBV6-5 TRBD1 - CASSSGQDLEKLFF TGTGCCAGCAGTTCTGGACAGGATTTAGAAAAACTGTTTTTT
TRBJ1-5 TRBV7-2 - - CASSRSRNQPQHF TGTGCCAGCAGCAGGAGCCGGAATCAGCCCCAGCATTTT
TRBJ1-5 TRBV7-8 TRBD1 - CASSLEGAYSNQPQHF TGTGCCAGCAGCTTAGAGGGGGCCTATAGCAATCAGCCCCAGCATTTT
TRBJ2-7 TRBV20-1 TRBD1 - CSASRGQKLYEQYF TGCAGTGCTAGTAGGGGACAGAAATTATACGAGCAGTACTTC
TRBJ1-5 TRBV20-1 TRBD1 - CSASPLADRANQPQHF TGCAGTGCTAGTCCACTTGCGGACAGGGCTAATCAGCCCCAGCATTTT